Only a few counts were recorded for the clone carrying this TCR beta chain. Germline V gives CDR1 MGHRA, CDR2 YSYEKL. Trimming cost V 0 bases and J 10 bases; bases outside gene matches: 5. This CDR3 is 15 amino acids long. This sample is drawn from a study of T cell repertoires in cytomegalovirus infection. TCRdb passed the reads through MiXCR, listing each CDR3 protein once. The sample consists of under 850,000 distinct CDR3 sequences, 35% to 40% of them appearing once. The sequencing sample was made of PBMCs. This sequence was found in a human donor in good health (CMV status not recorded). Some clones in this sample may be carry-over from other donors' samples. This chain joins TRBV4-1 and TRBJ1-4; 10 nucleotides line up with TRBD1. This CDR3 is CASSQEGTGVVKLFF. For the CDR3, the DNA is TGCGCCAGCAGCCAAGAAGGGACAGGGGTCGTAAAACTGTTTTTT.